In its sample, the clone carrying this T cell receptor beta chain was seen a few times. This specimen includes other DNA sequences encoding the same CDR3. The source of the sample is a study of blood T cell repertoires in COVID-19. Whole-study context: From T cells, B-cell-depleted T cells, or PBMCs came the material, which was cDNA or gDNA.

The V gene lost 2 bases and the J gene lost 4 bases, with 8 bases spanning the gap. The germline gives CDR1 LNHDA, CDR2 SQIVND (reference sequence). This CDR3 contains 13 residues. Sequencing used immunoSEQ multiplex PCR; TCRdb keeps in-frame clones, though not all of them. The sample carries 200,000 to 250,000 clones, less than 85% recorded once. This TCR was sampled from an elderly woman with acute or convalescent COVID-19. The rearrangement links TRBV19 to TRBJ1-1; D perhaps matches TRBD1 (6 bases). Sequencing used peripheral blood. The CDR3 coding sequence is TGTGCCAGTAGTATACAGGGGAGCACTGAAGCTTTCTTT. This encodes CASSIQGSTEAFF.